The clone carrying this TCR beta chain was picked up a small number of times. This specimen belongs to a study of shared clonotypes between healthy human individuals. Unsorted samples, those not sorted, used approximately 90 million PBMCs for genomic DNA. Genomic DNA of every subset was divided equally among multiple immunoSEQ plates. Assay: immunoSEQ multiplex PCR; the TCRdb copy retains only in-frame clones and omits some. The sample has hundreds of thousands of clones, around 79% seen once. This CDR3 is 15 amino acids long. The V and J ends lost 6 bases and 8 bases, in that order; junction bases with no gene match: 14. Germline CDR1 reads MDHEN; CDR2 reads SYDVKM.

This chain connects TRBV28 to TRBJ2-7, with TRBD2 identical over 9 bases. Input material: PBMCs. The TCR sequence derives from a middle-aged woman in good health. Some clones in this sample may be carry-over from other donors' samples. CDR3 sequence: CASSGSTSGFRKQYF. In DNA form, the CDR3 reads TGTGCCAGCAGCGGCTCGACTAGCGGCTTTAGAAAGCAGTACTTC. Based on the CDR3 plus reference TRBV28 and TRBJ2-7, the full variable domain is DVKVTQSSRYLVKRTGEKVFLECVQDMDHENMFWYRQDPGLGLRLIYFSYDVKMKEKGDIPEGYSVSREKKERFSLILESASTNQTSMYLCASSGSTSGFRKQYFGPGTRLTVT.